The subject of this entry is one T cell receptor (beta chain). Its antigen is not identified. This entry is derived from a study of T-cell reconstitution after alpha-beta-depleted transplantation in children. Study-wide findings and caveats: A year post-transplant, T-cell counts and diversity derived mostly from newly produced T cells. Recipient T cells and thymic progenitors that survived were the source of the high TCRbeta diversity seen at day 60 in some patients. By about two months after transplant, alpha-beta T cells reportedly arose from several hundred graft clones that had expanded.

Unique molecular identifiers were incorporated when the TCRbeta library was constructed. One entry per CDR3 protein, called by TCRdb with MiXCR from the PCR reads. The sample yields about 980,000 distinct CDR3 sequences, roughly 29% seen once. Germline V gene data show CDR1 as MNHEY and CDR2 as SMNVEV (reference sequence). V was shortened by 5 bases and J by 5 bases, with 15 bases between the two germline ends. CDR3 size: 15 residues. The chain recombines TRBV27 with TRBJ1-4, with D perhaps matching TRBD1 (5 bases). This specimen was PBMCs, mostly from graft donor cells, taken 360 days after TCRalphabeta/CD19-depleted stem cell transplant. The sequence was collected from a boy under three years old who had a stem cell transplant for SCID, so the T cells may come from the graft donor. Here the CDR3 reads CASSPYGGSNEKLFF. The CDR3 DNA reads as TGTGCCAGCAGTCCCTATGGGGGGTCGAATGAAAAACTGTTTTTT. Supplemented by reference TRBV27 and TRBJ1-4, the full variable domain reads EAQVTQNPRYLITVTGKKLTVTCSQNMNHEYMSWYRQDPGLGLRQIYYSMNVEVTDKGDVPEGYKVSRKEKRNFPLILESPSPNQTSLYFCASSPYGGSNEKLFFGSGTQLSVL.